The T cell receptor (beta chain) described here comes from a study of post-analysis software for immune sequencing data. Notes on the study in general: Patients carried roughly five TRBV segments more frequently than controls did, and TRBV5-6, TRBV5-1 and TRBV20-1 were among them.

Prepared TCR beta cDNA libraries contained unique molecular identifiers. TCRdb called the PCR reads again in MiXCR, with one record for every CDR3 protein. This table has roughly 700,000 distinct CDR3 sequences, roughly 29% appearing once. The CDR3 has 16 amino acids. Germline values: CDR1 MGHDK, CDR2 SYGVNS. The V end was cut by 6 bases, the J end by 4 bases, with 16 bases between. Notes on this clonotype: The antigen remains unidentified.

This TCR derives from a girl between 5 and 17 years old with multiple sclerosis. Sequencing input: blood. The chain links TRBV25-1 to TRBJ1-6; D might be TRBD1 (5 bases). Written as DNA, the CDR3 is TGTGCCAGCAGGCGTCTGGGGCAGCCATATAATTCACCCCTCCACTTT. Its protein is CASRRLGQPYNSPLHF.